Listed here is a single T cell receptor (beta chain). Its specificity is not known. The CDR3 spans 13 residues. Germline V lookup: CDR1 SGHRS, CDR2 YFSETQ. Trimming at V came to 4 bases and at J to 7 bases, leaving 3 bases not matched to a gene. These data come from a study of cytomegalovirus exposure and HLA in healthy donors. Background on the study: A subsequent analysis stated that the 120 or so validation repertoires were run on the same platform as the approximately 700 first-cohort repertoires.

The method was immunoSEQ multiplex PCR; TCRdb's version includes in-frame clones alone and lacks a portion of them. The sample lists some 98,000 clones; approximately 88% were seen once. Overall study results and limits: Reports credit the classifier with highly specific, highly sensitive diagnosis of cytomegalovirus status. Subsequent analysis found a tendency for first-cohort TCR clusters to co-occur within the 120 or so validation repertoires. Most TCR sequences were seen very rarely across donors, but some public TCRs occurred in many.

The chain employs TRBV5-1 and TRBJ1-2, with 11 positions matching TRBD1. The origin of this receptor is a woman in her thirties in good health and CMV-seronegative. Source material: PBMCs. The CDR3 protein is CASSAGTGGGYTF. CDR3 coding DNA: TGCGCCAGCAGCGCGGGGACAGGGGGTGGCTACACCTTC.